This T cell receptor (beta chain) was captured by sequencing in a study of T-cell memory formation after mild COVID-19. As for the study in general: TCR clusters largely stayed donor specific.

Concerning this clonotype: The antigen remains unidentified.

Points from the study as a whole: SARS-CoV-2 specificity of second-wave clones peaking day 37 was unconfirmed. Cross-reactive memory apparently joined, as some responding clones appeared in pre-infection memory.

TCR alpha and TCR beta cDNA libraries with sample barcodes and UMIs came from 5'RACE using constant-segment primers. TCRdb reanalysed the 5' RACE reads using MiXCR and keeps one entry per CDR3 protein. The sample yields 150,000 to 200,000 distinct CDR3 sequences, roughly 13% seen once. V dropped 10 bases and J dropped 7; count of bases not matched to a gene: 12. The length of the CDR3 is 13 residues. CDR1 LGHDT and CDR2 YNNKEL come from the germline V gene (reference sequence). Specimen: PBMCs or a T cell subset sorted from them (not recorded which). The gene calls are TRBV3-1 and TRBJ1-1; 7 bases match TRBD1. The TCR comes from a man aged 18 to 35 who had mild COVID-19 (a few samples of this study predate the infection). Cell type and time point are not known. The CDR3 loop is CATQPTGDSEAFF. The DNA for the CDR3 is TGTGCCACCCAGCCAACAGGGGATAGTGAAGCTTTCTTT.